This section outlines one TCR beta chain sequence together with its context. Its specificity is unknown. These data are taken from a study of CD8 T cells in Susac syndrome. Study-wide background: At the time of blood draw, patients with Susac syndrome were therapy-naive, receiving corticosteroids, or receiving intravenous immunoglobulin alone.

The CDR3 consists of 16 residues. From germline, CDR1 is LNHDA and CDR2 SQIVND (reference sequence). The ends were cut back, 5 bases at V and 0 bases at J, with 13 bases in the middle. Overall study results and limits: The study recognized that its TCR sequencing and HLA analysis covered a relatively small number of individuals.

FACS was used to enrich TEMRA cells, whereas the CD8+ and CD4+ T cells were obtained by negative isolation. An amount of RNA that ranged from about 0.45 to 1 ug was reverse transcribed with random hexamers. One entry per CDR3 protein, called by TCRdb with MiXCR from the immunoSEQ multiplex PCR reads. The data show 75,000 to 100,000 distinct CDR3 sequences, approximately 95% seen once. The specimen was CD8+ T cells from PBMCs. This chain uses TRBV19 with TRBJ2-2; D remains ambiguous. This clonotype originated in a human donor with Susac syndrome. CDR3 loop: CASSPRHLTNTGELFF. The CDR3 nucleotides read TGTGCCAGTAGTCCTCGACATTTAACGAACACCGGGGAGCTGTTTTTT. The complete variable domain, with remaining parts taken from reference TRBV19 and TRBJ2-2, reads DGGITQSPKYLFRKEGQNVTLSCEQNLNHDAMYWYRQDPGQGLRLIYYSQIVNDFQKGDIAEGYSVSREKKESFPLTVTSAQKNPTAFYLCASSPRHLTNTGELFFGEGSRLTVL.